The 21 T cell receptor beta chains listed next were all sequenced from one sample in a study of blood T cells in healthy people across ages. The second PCR ran roughly 6 to 12 cycles with a sample-barcoded 5' primer and J-beta primers. A single record per CDR3 protein comes from TCRdb applying MiXCR to the 5' RACE reads. Of some 710,000 distinct CDR3 sequences listed, 35% to 50% are singletons. Sequenced material: blood. The receptors come from an elderly man in good health.

The rearrangement links TRBV19 to TRBJ2-4; 12 bases match TRBD2. CDR1 is LNHDA and CDR2 is SQIVND in the germline V gene (reference sequence). After removal of 3 bases from V and 6 bases from J, the junction contained 6 bases not matched to a gene. The CDR3 consists of 16 residues. The CDR3 DNA reads TGTGCCAGTAGTATTTCTAGCGGGAGGGCTGGAAACATTCAGTACTTC. Residues: CASSISSGRAGNIQYF.

This clonotype was seen more than once but under ten times. V usage is TRBV20-1 and J usage is TRBJ2-5; D uncertain. Germline-derived CDR1 and CDR2 are DFQATT and SNEGSKA (reference sequence). Trimming cost V 6 bases and J 3 bases, with 14 bases left between them. The CDR3 contains 13 residues. CDR3 sequence reads: CSARKSAEETQYF. The CDR3 nucleotides read TGCAGTGCCAGGAAGTCAGCAGAAGAGACCCAGTACTTC.

Only a few counts were recorded for this clonotype. This sequence joins TRBV28 and TRBJ1-2; TRBD1 might be the D (5 bases). The CDR3 loop spans 13 amino acids. Germline CDR1 MDHEN, CDR2 SYDVKM. V lost 7 bases and J lost 3, with 12 bases in between. The CDR3 bases are TGTGCCAGCACCCGGCCAGGGTACTATGGCTACACCTTC. Translated: CASTRPGYYGYTF.

The rearrangement uses TRBV12-3 or TRBV12-4 and TRBJ2-1, with TRBD2 matching over 10 bases. The CDR3 sequence is 16 residues long. The V and J ends lost 5 bases and 2 bases, in that order; junction bases with no gene match: 6. The CDR3 bases are TGTGCCAGCAGTACCCAACTAGCGGGAACCTACAATGAGCAGTTCTTC. This codes for CASSTQLAGTYNEQFF.

This clonotype was observed a handful of times. This chain uses TRBV7-2 with TRBJ2-5; the match to TRBD2 covers 8 bases. J gave up 1 base and V 5 bases, and 9 bases lay outside the gene matches. This CDR3 comprises 16 residues. The germline CDR1 and CDR2 sequences are SGHTA and FQGNSA. In nucleotides, the CDR3 is TGTGCCAGCAGCCCCCAGAGCGGGGGAGCCCAAGAGACCCAGTACTTC. It is translated as CASSPQSGGAQETQYF.

The rearrangement links TRBV6-5 to TRBJ2-5; 7 nucleotides align to TRBD1. The V gene's germline CDR1 is MNHEY and CDR2 SVGAGI. The CDR3 is 13 residues long. V trimming: 6 bases; J trimming: 1 base; junction bases outside the gene matches: 2. The CDR3 DNA follows: TGTGCCAGCAGGAGACAGGGCCAAGAGACCCAGTACTTC. Encoded protein: CASRRQGQETQYF.

V is TRBV10-2 and J is TRBJ1-1; D ambiguous. The CDR3 extends over 16 amino acids. Trimming removed 2 bases from V and 0 bases from J, with 13 bases in between. The germline V gene has CDR1 WSHSY and CDR2 SAAADI. The DNA for the CDR3 is TGCGCCAGCAGTGAGGTCAGTGGGCTCATGAACACTGAAGCTTTCTTT. Translation: CASSEVSGLMNTEAFF.

This clonotype was counted between two and nine times. The chain uses TRBV7-9 and TRBJ2-2, with unresolved D. The CDR3 is 15 residues long. Trimming shortened V by 5 bases and J by 6 bases, and 16 bases separated the two germline ends. From germline, CDR1 is SEHNR and CDR2 FQNEAQ (reference sequence). CDR3 protein: CASSLYVWKSGELFF. For the CDR3, the DNA is TGTGCCAGCAGCCTTTATGTCTGGAAATCCGGGGAGCTGTTTTTT.

CDR3 region: CASKSGAAGYQETQYF. CDR3 coding DNA: TGTGCCAGTAAGAGTGGGGCGGCTGGGTACCAAGAGACCCAGTACTTC. This chain connects TRBV19 to TRBJ2-5; tentative D call: TRBD1 (5 bases). The CDR3 is 16 amino acids. Trimming left V 7 bases short and J 0 bases short, with 18 bases between. The germline CDR1 and CDR2 sequences are LNHDA and SQIVND (reference sequence). Combining the CDR3 with reference TRBV19 and TRBJ2-5 gives the whole variable domain DGGITQSPKYLFRKEGQNVTLSCEQNLNHDAMYWYRQDPGQGLRLIYYSQIVNDFQKGDIAEGYSVSREKKESFPLTVTSAQKNPTAFYLCASKSGAAGYQETQYFGPGTRLLVL.

CDR3 in amino acids: CASSSGTGISYEQYF. Here the CDR3 DNA reads TGTGCCAGCAGCTCCGGGACAGGGATATCCTACGAGCAGTACTTC. V usage is TRBV2 and J usage is TRBJ2-7, with TRBD1 identical over 9 bases. Losses at the gene ends were 6 bases for V and 1 base for J; bases not matched to a gene: 7. The CDR3 extends over 15 amino acids. Germline-derived CDR1 and CDR2 are SNHLY and FYNNEI. Filled out from reference TRBV2 and TRBJ2-7, the complete variable domain reads EPEVTQTPSHQVTQMGQEVILRCVPISNHLYFYWYRQILGQKVEFLVSFYNNEISEKSEIFDDQFSVERPDGSNFTLKIRSTKLEDSAMYFCASSSGTGISYEQYFGPGTRLTVT.

The chain recombines TRBV10-3 with TRBJ2-1; 9 bases fit TRBD1. Germline V gives CDR1 ENHRY, CDR2 SYGVKD. CDR3 length equals 15 residues. V lost 8 bases and J lost 8; bases outside the gene matches: 13. CDR3 sequence reads: CAIQGLGQGMDEQFF. As DNA, the CDR3 is TGTGCCATCCAAGGGCTGGGACAGGGTATGGATGAGCAGTTCTTC.

This clonotype occurred a few times. This chain connects TRBV28 to TRBJ2-1; TRBD2 matches 10 bases. The CDR3 totals 15 residues. After removal of 6 bases from V and 8 bases from J, the junction contained 10 bases not matched to a gene. Germline V CDR1 and CDR2: MDHEN, SYDVKM. The DNA of the CDR3 is TGTGCCAGCAGCCCTCTAGCGGGAGTTTCACATGAGCAGTTCTTC. It codes for CASSPLAGVSHEQFF.

This chain's CDR3 is CAISPLSGELFF. The CDR3 nucleotides are TGTGCCATCAGCCCCCTGTCCGGGGAGCTGTTTTTT. The chain carries TRBV10-3 and TRBJ2-2; D remains ambiguous. The CDR3 covers 12 residues. Germline V gene lookup returns CDR1 ENHRY and CDR2 SYGVKD. V was pared by 6 bases and J by 6 bases, with 8 bases between.

This clonotype was seen only a few times. Possible read error: a much larger clone is one base away. The gene calls are TRBV5-1 and TRBJ2-1; D might be TRBD2 (5 bases). Germline lookup yields CDR1 SGHRS and CDR2 YFSETQ. The CDR3 runs 16 residues. With 1 base removed from V and 5 bases from J, the gap between germline ends came to 16 bases. The CDR3: CASSLSRRAENNEQFF. DNA for the CDR3: TGCGCCAGCAGCTTGAGTCGACGAGCGGAGAACAATGAGCAGTTCTTC. The full variable domain, in which reference TRBV5-1 and TRBJ2-1 provide the parts outside the CDR3, is KAGVTQTPRYLIKTRGQQVTLSCSPISGHRSVSWYQQTPGQGLQFLFEYFSETQRNKGNFPGRFSGRQFSNSRSEMNVSTLELGDSALYLCASSLSRRAENNEQFFGPGTRLTVL.

This rearrangement joins TRBV10-3 to TRBJ2-1, with unresolved D. There are 15 residues in the CDR3. Germline V gene lookup returns CDR1 ENHRY and CDR2 SYGVKD. Trimming took 2 bases from V and 5 from J, leaving 13 bases between them. CDR3 region: CAISEPGGVHNEQFF. The CDR3 DNA reads TGTGCCATCAGTGAGCCTGGCGGAGTTCACAATGAGCAGTTCTTC.

The rearrangement joins TRBV4-3 to TRBJ2-2; maybe TRBD2 (6 bases). V gave up 1 base and J gave up 0 bases, with 9 bases separating them. Per the germline V gene, CDR1 is LGHNA and CDR2 is YSLEER. The CDR3 is 16 amino acids. CDR3 sequence reads: CASSQVAGTNTGELFF. DNA of the CDR3: TGCGCCAGCAGCCAAGTTGCGGGGACGAACACCGGGGAGCTGTTTTTT.

The chain carries TRBV12-3 or TRBV12-4 and TRBJ1-1; D gene unclear. V gave up 2 bases and J gave up 6 bases, with 13 bases separating them. CDR3 length: 14 residues. CDR3 sequence (DNA): TGTGCCAGCAGTTTAACGTCGGAGGTGGCTGAAGCTTTCTTT. It specifies CASSLTSEVAEAFF.

As for this clonotype: The junction does not match germline at one end; this may be a read error. The gene calls are TRBV6-6 and TRBJ2-3; D gene ambiguous. The CDR3 runs to 14 residues. CDR1 MNHNY and CDR2 SVGAGI come from the germline V gene (reference sequence). CDR3 bases: TGTGCCAGCAGCTTTGGGGTATCCACAGAGACGCAGTATTTT. Encoded protein: CASSFGVSTETQYF.

The genes are TRBV29-1 and TRBJ2-7, with D tentatively TRBD1 or TRBD2 (6 bases each). Germline V gives CDR1 SQVTM, CDR2 ANQGSEA. The V gene lost 0 bases and the J gene lost 5 bases, with 11 bases spanning the gap. CDR3 size: 13 residues. The chain's CDR3 is CSVEDGGGDEQYF. Written as DNA, the CDR3 is TGCAGCGTTGAAGATGGGGGCGGGGACGAGCAGTACTTC.

This clonotype has just one count. This sequence joins TRBV4-3 and TRBJ1-2; no reliable D call. Germline CDR1 LGHNA, CDR2 YSLEER. The CDR3 is made up of 15 amino acids. V lost 5 bases and J lost 4, with 17 bases in between. The CDR3 DNA is TGCGCCAGCAGCACAAGCCTAGGCGGTTCCTATGGCTACACCTTC. The encoded protein is CASSTSLGGSYGYTF.

This chain uses TRBV7-3 with TRBJ2-7, with 8 positions matching TRBD2. Germline CDR1 and CDR2: SGHTA and FQGTGA. V trimming: 3 bases; J trimming: 7 bases; junction bases outside the gene matches: 14. The CDR3 totals 16 residues. CDR3 region: CASSFTSGLSYNEQYF. The CDR3 region has the DNA TGTGCCAGCAGCTTCACTAGCGGCCTCTCCTACAATGAGCAGTACTTC.